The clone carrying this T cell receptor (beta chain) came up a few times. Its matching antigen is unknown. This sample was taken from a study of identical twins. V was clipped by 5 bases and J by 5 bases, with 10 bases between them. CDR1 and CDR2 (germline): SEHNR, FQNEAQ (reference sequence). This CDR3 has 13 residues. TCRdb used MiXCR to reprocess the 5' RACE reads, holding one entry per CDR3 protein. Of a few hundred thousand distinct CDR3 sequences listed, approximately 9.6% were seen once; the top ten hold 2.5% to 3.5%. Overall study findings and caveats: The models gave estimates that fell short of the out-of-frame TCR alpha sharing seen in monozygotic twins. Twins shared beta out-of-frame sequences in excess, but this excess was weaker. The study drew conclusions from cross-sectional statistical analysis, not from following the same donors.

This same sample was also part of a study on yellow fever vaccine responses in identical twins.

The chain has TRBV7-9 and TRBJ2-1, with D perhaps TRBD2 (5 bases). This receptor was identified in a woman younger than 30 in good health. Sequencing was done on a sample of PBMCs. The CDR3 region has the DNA TGTGCCAGCAGCGATCGAGGGCACAATGAGCAGTTCTTC. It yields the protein CASSDRGHNEQFF.